This is a list of T cell receptor beta chains from one sample in a study of regulatory T cells in long-lasting Graves disease. TCRdb reanalysed the multiplex PCR reads using MiXCR and keeps one entry per CDR3 protein. The table records around 450,000 distinct CDR3 sequences, approximately 15% of them present only once. This sample was shared with a second study, whose subject was T cells in Graves' hyperthyroidism and ophthalmopathy.

The source material was peripheral blood mononuclear cells (PBMCs), sampled at new diagnosis, from a patient treated with antithyroid drugs. The receptors come from a woman between 35 and 50 years old with Graves disease. The conserved cysteine and the conserved F or W are not part of the CDR3 here. Each record gives: clone size, V gene, CDR3 protein. The size field is filled for only some rows; it gives once, few, many or a size class.

>many|TRBV7-2
ASSLEVPGAGGDYGYT
>.|TRBV19
ASSISGLTSPTYNEQF
>few|TRBV3-1
ASSQDDRGETQY
>.|TRBV4-2
ASSQDSSGGEKLF
>many|TRBV20-1
SARGGTGDGGYT
>.|TRBV28
ASTLRGLAGNNEQF
>many|TRBV3-1
ASSQQSITGELF
>many|TRBV12-3/TRBV12-4
ASSFQHLNSPLH
>many|TRBV19
ASSQNRGDYEQY
>once|TRBV5-1
ASKTGGERGKLF
>many|TRBV28
ASRNPGENYEQY
>.|TRBV28
ASNVLRGRDYNEQF
>few|TRBV6-1
ASSPDGPGLAGAKDTQY
>few|TRBV12-5
ASGLDRGRGTGEQF
>.|TRBV4-1
ASSQDPPPDTQY
>.|TRBV6-1
ASRPEQVLLGPQH
>many|TRBV9
ASSVAGRALGYT
>.|TRBV19
ASSQYPSGNQPQH
>many|TRBV15
ATSRDMGLVVTGELF
>many|TRBV6-2/TRBV6-3
ASRTGGSYEQY
>many|TRBV14
ASSHFQGWELF
>few|TRBV7-2
ASSTTRWGGGYGYT
>many|TRBV28
ASSSQYKAGELF
>once|TRBV28
ASSPQGRGIQY
>many|TRBV28
ASSSTPGQNYEQY
>many|TRBV2
ASSEAFEGSGLTHFAYEQY
>many|TRBV12-3/TRBV12-4
ASSPTLAGGYEQY
>many|TRBV28
ASSPRSSGTYEQY
>many|TRBV19
ASSISSGPYNEQF
>many|TRBV20-1
SARQSSYEQY
>many|TRBV2
ASREPGQASPTNEKLF
>few|TRBV6-1
ASSPPGGEGEKLF
>.|TRBV18
ASSTPGQTYNEQF
>few|TRBV13
ASSLVTGGGETQY
>many|TRBV27
ASSPQTANYGYT
>many|TRBV7-9
ASRDNTGELF
>few|TRBV20-1
SARDVSGYQGTQY
>many|TRBV2
ASSASVTAYEAF
>few|TRBV5-1
ASSLLAYEDNEQF
>many|TRBV6-5
ASSWPGRSNTEAF
>.|TRBV5-4
ASSLAGATLGNTIY
>many|TRBV20-1
SARRGTGTAGGTGELF
>many|TRBV5-4
ASSTGTSGSRQY
>.|TRBV6-2/TRBV6-3
ASSYGVEEQF